The rows below give T cell receptor beta chains drawn from one sample of a study of blood T cells in healthy people across ages. MiXCR, run by TCRdb on the 5' RACE reads, gives a single entry per CDR3 protein. The table lists over 750,000 distinct CDR3 sequences, 20% to 30% of them singletons, with 9.4% in the top ten. Another study also made use of these data, one on T cells of mothers and their children.

Sequenced input: blood. These receptors were obtained from a boy aged 5-17 years in good health. Both conserved end residues are part of each CDR3. For some rows the clone size is stated as once, few or many, or as a class when expanded; others skip it.

clone size | V gene | CDR3 protein
few | TRBV12-3/TRBV12-4 | CASSRYRDVDEKLFF
. | TRBV3-1 | CASSPPLTSLEQYF
. | TRBV4-1 | CASSHLRESYEQYF
few | TRBV28 | CATLIWDTQYF
few | TRBV28 | CASSSTAGGYYGYTF
. | TRBV6-4 | CASSERGGGDTQYF
. | TRBV27 | CASSLSDGTTYEQYF
. | TRBV10-3 | CAIRRQGGTDTQYF
. | TRBV20-1 | CSARDQGEPFSNYGYTF
few | TRBV7-9 | CASSFPSTGGYTF
. | TRBV6-5 | CASSYSSGVTEAFF
. | TRBV7-9 | CASSSTAGTGRDEQYF
few | TRBV27 | CASRKGAAYEQYF
few | TRBV12-3/TRBV12-4 | CASSFRANPYEQYF
. | TRBV5-1 | CASRPPPAEETQYF
. | TRBV12-3/TRBV12-4 | CASSSRTGGSTDTQYF
few | TRBV29-1 | CSAGTGGQYEQYF
. | TRBV29-1 | CSVVGQGPYEQYF
. | TRBV7-3 | CASSPSDGPGEQYF
many | TRBV15 | CATSRVSGAGDEQFF
. | TRBV10-3 | CAISAGVDYEQYF
few | TRBV5-1 | CASSLSGLPTHEQYF
. | TRBV4-2 | CASSQRQGFLTEQYF
few | TRBV24-1 | CATSPGRGIYEQYF
. | TRBV5-1 | CASRASDTQYF
few | TRBV19 | CASSISQLPLLTHGYTF
. | TRBV10-3 | CAISPTSDRERETQYF
many | TRBV7-8 | CASSEMRLNTEAFF
few | TRBV7-9 | CASTTLSEQFF
. | TRBV18 | CASSDRDRVTDTQYF
. | TRBV13 | CASSSLVGYNEQFF
. | TRBV4-3 | CASSHSRASSGANVLTF
few | TRBV2 | CASSEETAISYEQYF
once | TRBV7-2 | CASSSPSTRNTGELFF
few | TRBV7-9 | CASSSGLVGSYEQYF
few | TRBV14 | CASSISRGEGTEAFF
. | TRBV29-1 | CSVDQGGLEAFF
once | TRBV20-1 | CSARAETGGDTEAFF
many | TRBV12-3/TRBV12-4 | CASSLGGGANVLTF
few | TRBV7-2 | CASSLSAGGTDTQYF
few | TRBV6-6 | CASTLEAGVGYTF
. | TRBV6-1 | CASTIPWGQGGPRETQYF
few | TRBV29-1 | CSVQGFDETQYF
. | TRBV6-5 | CASTSLSSYNEQFF
. | TRBV24-1 | CATSDLTFGSEQFF
. | TRBV10-3 | CAISLDSGETQYF
. | TRBV28 | CASSLHGTLPGTQYF
. | TRBV25-1 | CASSTGTGGNYEQYF
. | TRBV7-9 | CASSYPLRTEAFF
. | TRBV27 | CASSKISGGAMFLKFF